These 8 T cell receptor beta chains came from one sample sequenced in a study of CD8 T cells in ankylosing spondylitis. Their antigens are not known. Study results and caveats: The study identified a TCR beta motif of several highly homologous variants that appeared characteristic of ankylosing spondylitis blood.

TCRdb re-analysed the 5' RACE reads in MiXCR, keeping a single row per CDR3 protein. The sample gives some 840,000 distinct CDR3 sequences, over 9.5% of which show up once; just over 0.5% is in the top ten. Sequencing used blood, either unsorted or a sorted T cell fraction (not recorded which). These receptors were obtained from a male donor with ankylosing spondylitis.

To note about this clonotype: Its ends do not fully match the called genes, so a read error is possible. The rearrangement joins TRBV5-1 to TRBJ1-2; D ambiguous. The germline CDR1 and CDR2 sequences are SGHRS and YFSETQ. This CDR3 has 12 residues. The CDR3 DNA follows: TGCGCCAGCAGCTTGGGGACGGCCCCCTTCGCCTTC. Protein sequence: CASSLGTAPFAF.

V gene TRBV9 combines with J gene TRBJ1-1, with D possibly TRBD1 on 5 matching bases. The V and J ends lost 0 bases and 6 bases respectively, with 12 bases between them. CDR1 is SGDLS, CDR2 YYNGEE, per germline. The CDR3 consists of 14 residues. The CDR3 here is CASSVGHRGAEAFF. The DNA for the CDR3 is TGTGCCAGCAGCGTAGGTCACCGAGGGGCTGAAGCTTTCTTT.

The V call is TRBV6-2 or TRBV6-3, the J call TRBJ2-1, with TRBD2 as a possible D gene (6 bases). The germline V gene encodes CDR1 MNHEY and CDR2 SVGEGT. CDR3 length: 14 residues. Trimming took 7 bases from V and 7 from J, leaving 17 bases between them. The CDR3 nucleotides read TGTGCCAGCACCTCCCGGAGGGTGAGTAATGAGCAGTTCTTC. It translates to CASTSRRVSNEQFF.

The sample holds many counts of this clonotype. The J gene is TRBJ2-5, the V gene TRBV6-1; D perhaps matches TRBD2 (5 bases). The CDR3 is made up of 14 amino acids. The V end was cut by 5 bases, the J end by 2 bases, with 12 bases between. Germline CDR1 MNHNS, CDR2 SASEGT. CDR3 coding DNA: TGTGCCAGCAGTCGAGGGTCGTTACAAGAGACCCAGTACTTC. Protein product: CASSRGSLQETQYF.

CDR3 nucleotide sequence: TGCAGTGCTAGAGCAGGGGGCGCCGGGGAGCTGTTTTTT. As protein: CSARAGGAGELFF. V and J are TRBV20-1 and TRBJ2-2; 8 bases line up with TRBD1. The V and J ends lost 1 base and 6 bases, in that order; junction bases with no gene match: 1. The CDR3 extends over 13 amino acids. The germline gives CDR1 DFQATT, CDR2 SNEGSKA (reference sequence).

Only a few counts were recorded for this clonotype. This chain connects TRBV29-1 to TRBJ2-5; 7 bases are a match to TRBD2. The CDR3 is 15 amino acids. The junction had 11 bases not matched to a gene; V was cut back by 5 bases and J by 2 bases. Germline CDR1 is SQVTM and CDR2 is ANQGSEA. CDR3 protein: CSVRNRLARQETQYF. The CDR3 nucleotides read TGCAGCGTTCGAAACCGACTAGCTCGGCAAGAGACCCAGTACTTC.

This clonotype was recorded a few times. The chain links TRBV7-6 to TRBJ1-3; 10 nucleotides align to TRBD1. The length of the CDR3 is 17 residues. Germline CDR1 SGHVS, CDR2 FNYEAQ. Trimming cost V 0 bases and J 8 bases; bases outside gene matches: 10. The CDR3 DNA reads TGTGCCAGCAGCTTAGCGGCCCGGGACAGGGGAATTTACACCATATATTTT. This gives the protein CASSLAARDRGIYTIYF. Drawing the rest from reference TRBV7-6 and TRBJ1-3, the complete variable domain is GAGVSQSPRYKVTKRGQDVALRCDPISGHVSLYWYRQALGQGPEFLTYFNYEAQQDKSGLPNDRFSAERPEGSISTLTIQRTEQRDSAMYRCASSLAARDRGIYTIYFGEGSWLTVV.

This clonotype was seen a handful of times. V and J are TRBV20-1 and TRBJ2-7; D not resolved. Germline V gene lookup returns CDR1 DFQATT and CDR2 SNEGSKA (reference sequence). V lost 1 base to trimming and J lost 3 bases, with 7 bases between them. CDR3 size: 12 residues. CDR3 nucleotide sequence: TGCAGTGCTAGAGGGGATCTCTACGAGCAGTACTTC. It specifies CSARGDLYEQYF.